This entry concerns a single T cell receptor (beta chain). Antigen specificity is unknown. Germline V gives CDR1 SGHTA, CDR2 FQGNSA. V lost 4 bases and J 13 bases, leaving 20 bases between the germline ends. The CDR3 is 14 amino acids. A sample-barcoded 5' primer and a J-beta primer mix were used in a second PCR of roughly 7 to 11 cycles. TCRdb re-called the 5' RACE reads through MiXCR, storing one row per CDR3 protein. The table includes about 780,000 distinct CDR3 sequences, around 62% detected once. This sample is drawn from a study of blood T cells in healthy people across ages. Study conclusions and caveats: When set beside aged donors, long-lived donors presented more naive CD4+ cells and higher diversity. TCR beta diversity per million T cells fell roughly linearly with age.

The sample comprised blood. This sequence was found in a man aged 25 to 40 in good health. The genes are TRBV7-2 and TRBJ2-1; a weak D match, TRBD1 (5 bases). DNA of the CDR3: TGTGCCAGCAGCTATCAGGGTAGAGAAGAGACCCAGTTCTTC. Amino acids: CASSYQGREETQFF.